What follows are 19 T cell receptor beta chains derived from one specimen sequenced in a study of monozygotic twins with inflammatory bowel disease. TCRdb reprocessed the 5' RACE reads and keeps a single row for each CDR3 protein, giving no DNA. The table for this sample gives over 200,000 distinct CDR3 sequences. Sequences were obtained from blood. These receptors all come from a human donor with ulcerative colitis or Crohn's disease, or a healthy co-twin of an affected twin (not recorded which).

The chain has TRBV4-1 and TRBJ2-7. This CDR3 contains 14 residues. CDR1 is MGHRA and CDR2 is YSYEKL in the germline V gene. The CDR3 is CASSHMQETYEQYF.

The CDR3: CASSLAGTGLDGYTF. The chain links TRBV7-2 to TRBJ1-2; TCRdb calls TRBD1, which cannot be checked without DNA. The CDR3 is 15 amino acids. Germline loops: CDR1 SGHTA, CDR2 FQGNSA.

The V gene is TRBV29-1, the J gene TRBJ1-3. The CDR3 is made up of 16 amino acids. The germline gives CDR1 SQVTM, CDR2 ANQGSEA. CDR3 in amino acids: CSVHSVGAFSGNTIYF.

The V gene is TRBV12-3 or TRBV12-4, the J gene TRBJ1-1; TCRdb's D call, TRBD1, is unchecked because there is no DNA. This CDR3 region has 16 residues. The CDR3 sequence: CASSLGQTGAMTEAFF.

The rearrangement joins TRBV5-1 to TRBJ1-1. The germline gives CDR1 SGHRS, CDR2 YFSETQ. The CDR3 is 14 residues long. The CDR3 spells CASSLSLRDTEAFF.

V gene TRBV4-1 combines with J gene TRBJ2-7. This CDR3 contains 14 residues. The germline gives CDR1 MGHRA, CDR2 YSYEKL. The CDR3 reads CASSLDLTDYEQYF.

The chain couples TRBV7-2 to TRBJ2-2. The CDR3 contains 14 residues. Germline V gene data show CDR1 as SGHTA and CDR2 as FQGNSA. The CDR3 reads CASSFGTATGELFF.

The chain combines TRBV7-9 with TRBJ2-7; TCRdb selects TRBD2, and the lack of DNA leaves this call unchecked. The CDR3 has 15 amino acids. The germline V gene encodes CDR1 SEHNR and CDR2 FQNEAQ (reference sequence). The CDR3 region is CASPLGASGVHEQYF.

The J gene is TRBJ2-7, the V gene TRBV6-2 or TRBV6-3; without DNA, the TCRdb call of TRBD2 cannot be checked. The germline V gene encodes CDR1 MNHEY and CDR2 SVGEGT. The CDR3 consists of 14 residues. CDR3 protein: CASRGLAGGYEQYF.

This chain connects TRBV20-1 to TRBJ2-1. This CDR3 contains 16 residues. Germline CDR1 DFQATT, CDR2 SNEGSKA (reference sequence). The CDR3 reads CSARDGQDALFNEQFF.

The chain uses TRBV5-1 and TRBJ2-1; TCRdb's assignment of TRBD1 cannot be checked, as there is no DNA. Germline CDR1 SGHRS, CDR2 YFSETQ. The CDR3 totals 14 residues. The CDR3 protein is CASSYGTGVDEQFF.

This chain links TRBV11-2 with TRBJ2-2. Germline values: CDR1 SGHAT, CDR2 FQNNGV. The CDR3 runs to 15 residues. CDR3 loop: CASSLTIANTGELFF. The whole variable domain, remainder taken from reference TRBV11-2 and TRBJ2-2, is EAGVAQSPRYKIIEKRQSVAFWCNPISGHATLYWYQQILGQGPKLLIQFQNNGVVDDSQLPKDRFSAERLKGVDSTLKIQPAKLEDSAVYLCASSLTIANTGELFFGEGSRLTVL.

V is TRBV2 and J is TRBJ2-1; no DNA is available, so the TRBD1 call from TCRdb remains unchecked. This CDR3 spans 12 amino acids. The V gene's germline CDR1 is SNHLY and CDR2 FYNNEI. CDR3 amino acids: CASNKQGTEQFF.

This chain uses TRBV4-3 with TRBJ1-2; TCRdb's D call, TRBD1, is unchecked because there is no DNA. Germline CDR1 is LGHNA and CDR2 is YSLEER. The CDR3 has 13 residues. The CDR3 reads CASSREQGHGYTF.

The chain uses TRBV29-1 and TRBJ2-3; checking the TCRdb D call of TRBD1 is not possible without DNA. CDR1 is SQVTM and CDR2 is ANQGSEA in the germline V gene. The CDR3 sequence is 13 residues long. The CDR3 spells CSVDASAPDTQYF.

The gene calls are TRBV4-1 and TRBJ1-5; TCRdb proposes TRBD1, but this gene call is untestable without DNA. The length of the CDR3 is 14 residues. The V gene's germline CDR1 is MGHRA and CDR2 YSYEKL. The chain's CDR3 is CASSGGSSNQPQHF.

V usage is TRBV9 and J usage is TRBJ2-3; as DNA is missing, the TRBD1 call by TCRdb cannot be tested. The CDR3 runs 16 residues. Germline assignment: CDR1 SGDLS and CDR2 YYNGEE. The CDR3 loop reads CASSPPTEGATDTQYF.

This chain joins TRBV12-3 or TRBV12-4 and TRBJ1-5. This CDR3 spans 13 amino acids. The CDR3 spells CASSIDLDQPQHF.

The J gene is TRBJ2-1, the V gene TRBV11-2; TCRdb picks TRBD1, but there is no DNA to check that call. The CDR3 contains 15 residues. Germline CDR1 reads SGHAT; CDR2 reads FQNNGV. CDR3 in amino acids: CASSAYWDGYNEQFF.